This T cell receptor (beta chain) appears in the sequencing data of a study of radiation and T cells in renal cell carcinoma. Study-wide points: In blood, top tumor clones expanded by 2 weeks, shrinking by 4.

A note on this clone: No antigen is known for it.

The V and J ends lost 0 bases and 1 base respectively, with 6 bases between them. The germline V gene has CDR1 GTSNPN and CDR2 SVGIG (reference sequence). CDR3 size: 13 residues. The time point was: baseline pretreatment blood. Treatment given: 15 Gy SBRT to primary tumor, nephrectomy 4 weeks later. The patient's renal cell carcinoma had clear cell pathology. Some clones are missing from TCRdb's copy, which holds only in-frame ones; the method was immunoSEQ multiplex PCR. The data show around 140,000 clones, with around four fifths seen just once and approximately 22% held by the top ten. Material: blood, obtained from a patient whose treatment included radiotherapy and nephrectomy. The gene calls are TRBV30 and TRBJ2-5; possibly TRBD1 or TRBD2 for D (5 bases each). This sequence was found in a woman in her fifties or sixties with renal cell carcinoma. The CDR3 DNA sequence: TGTGCCTGGAGTGTCGGGGCCCAAGAGACCCAGTACTTC. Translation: CAWSVGAQETQYF.